These 15 T cell receptor beta chains share one sample of origin, sequenced in a study of T cells in Graves' hyperthyroidism and ophthalmopathy. Amplified TCR beta CDR3 regions derived from RNA transcripts. The HTBI set primed first-round TCR CDR3 RT-PCR. TCRdb recomputed calls from the multiplex PCR reads with MiXCR, one row per CDR3 protein. The table lists more than 550,000 distinct CDR3 sequences, 17% of them singletons. Sample: blood. The receptors shown here come from a middle-aged man with Graves' hyperthyroidism.

In its sample, this clonotype was seen many times. This chain connects TRBV28 to TRBJ1-1; tentative D call: TRBD1 (5 bases). The CDR3 length is 14 residues. The V end was cut by 2 bases, the J end by 2 bases, with 9 bases between. Germline CDR1 MDHEN, CDR2 SYDVKM. Here the CDR3 DNA reads TGTGCCAGCAGTTTAATAGACAGAAACACTGAAGCTTTCTTT. It yields the protein CASSLIDRNTEAFF.

A note on this clonotype: The final CDR3 position lacks the conserved phenylalanine or tryptophan, pointing to a likely read error. The gene calls are TRBV7-9 and TRBJ1-2, with D perhaps matching TRBD1 (6 bases). The ends were cut back, 1 base at V and 3 bases at J, with 12 bases in the middle. From germline, CDR1 is SEHNR and CDR2 FQNEAQ (reference sequence). There are 15 residues in the CDR3. CDR3 loop: CASSLVGTPYYGYTL. CDR3 bases: TGTGCCAGCAGCTTAGTAGGGACACCTTACTATGGCTACACCCTC.

This clonotype was picked up a small number of times. The chain uses TRBV19 and TRBJ1-1; TRBD1 aligns across 8 bases. CDR1 LNHDA and CDR2 SQIVND come from the germline V gene (reference sequence). V lost 11 bases, J lost 5 bases, and 13 bases stayed unmatched. The CDR3 runs to 14 residues. CDR3 in DNA: TGTGCCGCAGCGGGCCAGGGGGCATTAACTGAAGCTTTCTTT. Encoded protein: CAAAGQGALTEAFF.

This clonotype was seen at least ten times. This sequence joins TRBV7-2 and TRBJ2-5; 8 positions agree with TRBD1. Germline values: CDR1 SGHTA, CDR2 FQGNSA. CDR3 length: 13 residues. V shed 6 bases, J shed 2 bases, and the junction held 2 bases outside the gene matches. This CDR3 is CASSWDRQETQYF. CDR3 DNA: TGTGCCAGCAGTTGGGACAGGCAAGAGACCCAGTACTTC.

At least ten counts were recorded for this clonotype. The rearrangement links TRBV27 to TRBJ1-1; maybe TRBD1 (6 bases). CDR1 is MNHEY, CDR2 SMNVEV, per germline (reference sequence). This CDR3 comprises 14 residues. Between the trimmed V and J ends, which lost 5 bases and 2 bases, there was a span of 12 bases. CDR3 sequence: CASSGGTPNTEAFF. CDR3 DNA: TGTGCCAGCAGTGGTGGGACACCAAACACTGAAGCTTTCTTT.

This clonotype was picked up a small number of times. The J gene is TRBJ2-7, the V gene TRBV20-1, with 11 bases that match TRBD2. The trim removed 5 bases at V and 4 bases at J, leaving 7 bases unmatched. The CDR3 spans 14 residues. Per the germline V gene, CDR1 is DFQATT and CDR2 is SNEGSKA (reference sequence). In nucleotides, the CDR3 is TGCAGTGCTCCAACCTGGACTAGCGGGTACGAGCAGTACTTC. Encoded protein: CSAPTWTSGYEQYF.

Many counts were recorded for this clonotype. The chain recombines TRBV2 with TRBJ2-4; D is ambiguous. The V gene's germline CDR1 is SNHLY and CDR2 FYNNEI. The CDR3 length is 15 residues. V was clipped by 6 bases and J by 0 bases, with 12 bases between them. CDR3 nucleotides: TGTGCCAGCAGGACGGATGGCCAAGCCAAAAACATTCAGTACTTC. Translating it yields CASRTDGQAKNIQYF.

The rearrangement uses TRBV29-1 and TRBJ2-5; weak D call: TRBD2 (5 bases). Trimming removed 7 bases from V and 0 bases from J, with 15 bases in between. The CDR3 is 14 residues long. Looked up from germline, CDR1 is SQVTM and CDR2 is ANQGSEA. CDR3 DNA: TGCAGCGCTGTCCCAGCGGAGTACCAAGAGACCCAGTACTTC. Its translation is CSAVPAEYQETQYF.

This clonotype occurred many times. The chain carries TRBV11-2 and TRBJ2-3, with D maybe TRBD2 (6 bases). Germline lookup yields CDR1 SGHAT and CDR2 FQNNGV. Trimming cost V 1 base and J 2 bases, with 13 bases left between them. This CDR3 comprises 16 residues. The DNA of the CDR3 is TGTGCCAGCAGCTTAGGACTCGGGCGGGACACAGATACGCAGTATTTT. Translating gives CASSLGLGRDTDTQYF.

Here the CDR3 DNA reads TGCGCCAGCAGCCATTCGGACAGGGTGGAGTCACCCCTCCACTTT. Its translation is CASSHSDRVESPLHF. This chain connects TRBV4-1 to TRBJ1-6; 8 bases agree with TRBD1. With V trimmed by 3 bases and J by 10 bases, 8 bases remained unmatched. There are 15 residues in the CDR3. CDR1 and CDR2 from the germline V gene are MGHRA and YSYEKL.

Worth noting for this clonotype: Just one base apart from a much larger clone, this may be a read error. This sequence joins TRBV28 and TRBJ1-1, with 7 bases lining up with TRBD1. The CDR3 totals 15 residues. CDR1 and CDR2 (germline): MDHEN, SYDVKM. In DNA form, the CDR3 reads TGTGCCAGCAGTTCCCCAACAGGGGCGTGGGGTGAAGATTTCTTT. Translation gives CASSSPTGAWGEDFF.

This rearrangement joins TRBV6-1 to TRBJ2-1; 10 nucleotides line up with TRBD2. CDR1 and CDR2 (germline): MNHNS, SASEGT. This CDR3 comprises 15 residues. Trimming removed 6 bases from V and 5 bases from J; junction bases left unmatched: 7. CDR3 residues: CASSSGLAENNEQFF. The CDR3 bases are TGTGCCAGCAGCTCTGGACTAGCGGAGAACAATGAGCAGTTCTTC.

At least ten counts were recorded for this clonotype. The chain has TRBV6-5 and TRBJ2-7; 10 positions match TRBD1. The CDR3 covers 17 residues. The germline V gene has CDR1 MNHEY and CDR2 SVGAGI. V shed 0 bases, J shed 2 bases, and the junction held 7 bases outside the gene matches. The CDR3 DNA is TGTGCCAGCAGTTACTCCGGGACAGGGGAGGTTACCTACGAGCAGTACTTC. It encodes CASSYSGTGEVTYEQYF.

V gene TRBV20-1 combines with J gene TRBJ2-7; TRBD1 is a possible D gene (5 bases). This CDR3 has 13 residues. Trimming pared 4 bases from V and 6 bases from J, leaving 16 bases between. Germline V gives CDR1 DFQATT, CDR2 SNEGSKA (reference sequence). The DNA of the CDR3 is TGCAGTGCTACAAGGCAGGGAAGGCGCGAGCAGTACTTC. Protein: CSATRQGRREQYF.

The rearrangement links TRBV20-1 to TRBJ1-5, with 9 bases matching TRBD1. The CDR3 contains 15 residues. J gave up 3 bases and V 0 bases, and 3 bases lay outside the gene matches. Germline V gene sequence: CDR1 DFQATT, CDR2 SNEGSKA (reference sequence). Here the CDR3 reads CSARDRTGVNQPQHF. In DNA form, the CDR3 reads TGCAGTGCTAGAGATAGGACAGGGGTCAATCAGCCCCAGCATTTT.